Detailed here is one T cell receptor beta chain. What it recognizes is unknown. The read is 3 residues too short to cover the CDR3 end, so that end is filled in from the germline J gene. The CDR3 loop spans 15 amino acids. CDR1 SQVTM and CDR2 ANQGSEA come from the germline V gene. Trimming stripped 6 bases from V and 0 bases from J, with 18 bases between. The record originates from a study of T cells in women clearing cervical HPV infection. Study-level points and caveats: Timing of associations relative to infection is unclear; T-cell subsets were not isolated.

Measured with immunoSEQ multiplex PCR; TCRdb has only the in-frame clones, and not every one. Here the sample table reports about 48,000 clones. This rearrangement joins TRBV29-1 to TRBJ2-7; D is perhaps TRBD1 (5 bases). Sequencing used blood buffy coat. The receptor was isolated from a woman aged 18 to 75 with a cervical HPV16 infection that either progressed to CIN3+ or cleared (not recorded which). The CDR3 DNA, read in part, is TGCAGCGTCACAGGTGACAGTTTGGGCTCCTACGAG. Translation gives CSVTGDSLGSYE. The full CDR3 reads CSVTGDSLGSYEQYF.